This T cell receptor (beta chain) was found in a study of naive and memory T cell subsets. Study observations and caveats: A few larger clonotypes appeared in naive repertoires, especially CD8, possibly memory cells re-expressing CD45RA. Over 85% of naive TCR sequences appeared only once after error correction, unlike memory subsets. No ground truth validated the naive and memory repertoire findings.

This clonotype was detected only a few times. The antigen is undetermined. Cells stained for CD3, CD4, CD8, CD45RA, CD27 and viability were sorted into four CD45RA/CD27 subsets. Germline CDR1 SGHAT, CDR2 FQNNGV. V gave up 5 bases and J gave up 8 bases, with 6 bases separating them. This CDR3 has 11 residues. The beta constant-region primer was an equimolar mix of two oligonucleotides covering TRBC1 and TRBC2. The ligated cDNA underwent four PCR rounds using SP2 and nested alpha and beta constant-region primers. TCRdb re-derived calls from the UMI-ligation and nested PCR reads in MiXCR, one entry per CDR3 protein. The table lists under 150,000 distinct CDR3 sequences, about 20% of them singletons.

This TCR was recovered from a human donor in good health. The sequenced sample was naive CD8+ T cells from blood. This chain connects TRBV11-2 to TRBJ2-2; D not resolved. CDR3 coding DNA: TGTGCCAGCAGCCCGCCTGGGGAGCTGTTTTTT. It yields the protein CASSPPGELFF.